The source of this TCR beta chain is a study of T-cell reconstitution after alpha-beta-depleted transplantation in children. Comment on this clonotype: Its antigen remains unknown.

Trimming took 1 base from V and 3 from J; bases not matched to a gene: 4. The germline V gene has CDR1 SGHTA and CDR2 FQGTGA. The CDR3 is 15 residues long. As it was prepared, the TCRbeta library received unique molecular identifiers. One entry per CDR3 protein, called by TCRdb with MiXCR from the PCR reads. The sample has over 400,000 distinct CDR3 sequences, approximately 42% seen once. Findings of the study overall: T-cell numbers and diversity one year post-transplant derived largely from freshly generated T cells. Where alpha-beta T cells came from about two months after transplant was reportedly several hundred expanded graft clones. It was surviving recipient T cells and thymic progenitors that gave some patients high TCRbeta diversity at day 60.

The chain recombines TRBV7-3 with TRBJ2-3, with 7 positions matching TRBD2. This specimen was PBMCs, taken before TCRalphabeta/CD19-depleted stem cell transplant. The sequence derives from a girl aged 2 to 9 with aplastic anemia, due to receive a stem cell transplant. The DNA for the CDR3 is TGTGCCAGCAGCTTAAGGGGGGGAGAAACAGATACGCAGTATTTT. Its protein is CASSLRGGETDTQYF.